The source of this TCR beta chain is a study of T cells and Merkel cell carcinoma outcomes. The data were produced by immunoSEQ multiplex PCR, yet TCRdb's version contains in-frame clones alone and is incomplete. The table shows 2,800 or so clones, with approximately 95% occurring only once. In regard to this clone: What it binds is not known.

Findings and limits, study-wide: In Merkel cell carcinoma, repertoire and T-cell density reportedly predicted outcomes.

This CDR3 has 14 amino acids. Trimming removed 0 bases from V and 0 bases from J, with 7 bases in between. Germline V gene data show CDR1 as SGHNT and CDR2 as YYREEE (reference sequence). The chain uses TRBV5-4 and TRBJ2-7; D possibly corresponds to TRBD1 (6 bases). This sequence was found in a human donor with Merkel cell carcinoma. Sequenced sample: tumor tissue from Merkel cell carcinoma. CDR3 in amino acids: CASSLDRVSYEQYF. The DNA for the CDR3 is TGTGCCAGCAGCTTGGACAGGGTCTCCTACGAGCAGTACTTC.